This paragraph covers one TCR beta chain sequence. The sample originates from a study of blood T cell repertoires in COVID-19. Study-level information: The origin of the acute and convalescent COVID-19 samples was the United States, Italy and Spain.

The CDR3 sequence is 16 residues long. V shed 2 bases and J 4 bases; nucleotides not matched to a gene: 8. Per the germline V gene, CDR1 is ENHRY and CDR2 is SYGVKD. The protocol was immunoSEQ multiplex PCR, while the TCRdb copy is restricted to in-frame clones and leaves out a portion. Of fewer than 500,000 clones listed, 87% are singletons. The sequencing sample was made of PBMCs or T cells enriched from blood (not recorded which). This receptor was identified in a man aged 25-45 years who had recovered from COVID-19. The chain links TRBV10-3 to TRBJ1-2, with 9 bases lining up with TRBD1. The CDR3 loop is CAISEGLGQGPYGYTF. For the CDR3, the DNA is TGTGCCATCAGTGAGGGTTTAGGACAGGGGCCCTATGGCTACACCTTC.